The sequence of this TCR beta chain was determined in a study of OX40 agonist ivuxolimab in advanced cancers. Study-level information: At roughly 80% male, the cohort had a mean age of 60 years, ranging from about 20 to 79. Checkpoint inhibitors had been given previously to 35% to 50% of patients. Points from the study as a whole: Low clonal expansion, among the lowest seen, marked partial responders at 0.1-3.0 mg/kg.

No patient had autoimmune disease or received systemic immunosuppression. From germline, CDR1 is SEHNR and CDR2 FQNEAQ (reference sequence). The length of the CDR3 is 16 residues. Trimming took 0 bases from V and 6 from J, leaving 17 bases between them. As concerns this clone: Its specificity is not known.

The repertoire was sequenced with immunoSEQ multiplex PCR; TCRdb's copy has only in-frame clones and lacks some. The sample lists tens of thousands of clones, under 95% occurring once. The input for sequencing was CD4+ or CD8+ T cells sorted from blood, taken in a trial of the OX40 agonist ivuxolimab. The chain combines TRBV7-9 with TRBJ1-2; a possible D gene is TRBD1 (5 bases). The receptor was isolated from an adult with an advanced solid tumor such as melanoma, head and neck, liver or kidney cancer. CDR3 sequence (DNA): TGTGCCAGCAGCTTAGCGAACGGGGCAGGCATCGATGGCTACACCTTC. As protein: CASSLANGAGIDGYTF. The full variable domain, completed using reference TRBV7-9 and TRBJ1-2, is DTGVSQNPRHKITKRGQNVTFRCDPISEHNRLYWYRQTLGQGPEFLTYFQNEAQLEKSRLLSDRFSAERPKGSFSTLEIQRTEQGDSAMYLCASSLANGAGIDGYTFGSGTRLTVV.